These 7 T cell receptor beta chains were all obtained from the same sample, sequenced in a study of T cell responses to AZD1222 COVID-19 vaccine (dated by TCRdb to about 2021). In light of the paper, this sample's time point label describes: baseline before first vaccination. Libraries were prepared through the immunoSEQ multiplex PCR assay. The clones in this table, taken by TCRdb from immuneACCESS, are in-frame only. Not every clone is retained; where verified, under half of the shortfall comes from an unresolved V gene, and the cause of the rest is unknown. The sample table holds some 130,000 clones, of which approximately 88% were seen once. The ten largest clones capture roughly 4.3% of the sample. The sample here was peripheral blood, taken on day 0 of AZD1222 vaccination. Source of these receptors: an adult in good health.

This sequence joins TRBV9 and TRBJ2-2; D unclear. Germline V gene data show CDR1 as SGDLS and CDR2 as YYNGEE. CDR3 size: 13 residues. The V and J ends lost 3 bases and 8 bases respectively, with 11 bases between them. The CDR3 loop is CASSALGLGELFF. DNA of the CDR3: TGTGCCAGCAGCGCCCTCGGGCTGGGGGAGCTGTTTTTT.

The chain is built from TRBV14 and TRBJ2-7, with unresolved D. This CDR3 has 16 amino acids. V dropped 5 bases and J dropped 5 bases, with 22 bases sitting between them. Per germline, CDR1 SGHDN and CDR2 FVKESK. CDR3 in DNA: TGTGCCAGCAGCAAATTCGACCAAAAACCCTGGGACGAGCAGTACTTC. Protein product: CASSKFDQKPWDEQYF.

This clone was found once. The genes are TRBV27 and TRBJ2-3, with TRBD2 matching over 14 bases. This CDR3 is 17 amino acids long. Germline assignment: CDR1 MNHEY and CDR2 SMNVEV (reference sequence). J gave up 8 bases and V 5 bases, and 12 bases lay outside the gene matches. In DNA form, the CDR3 reads TGTGCCAGCAGTATAAGGGGGACTAGCGGGGGAGGTAGTACGCAGTATTTT. It encodes CASSIRGTSGGGSTQYF.

This chain uses TRBV19 with TRBJ1-5; the match to TRBD1 covers 7 bases. The CDR3 is made up of 15 amino acids. V trimming: 3 bases; J trimming: 2 bases; junction bases outside the gene matches: 4. From germline, CDR1 is LNHDA and CDR2 SQIVND (reference sequence). CDR3 DNA: TGTGCCAGTAGTATCCGACAGGGAGGCAATCAGCCCCAGCATTTT. Amino acids: CASSIRQGGNQPQHF.

The chain links TRBV7-2 to TRBJ2-3; 8 positions agree with TRBD2. The V gene end was trimmed by 6 bases and the J gene end by 4 bases; junction bases not matched to a gene: 12. Germline CDR1 is SGHTA and CDR2 is FQGNSA. The CDR3 totals 16 residues. The CDR3 is CASRTTTPTSADTQYF. The DNA of the CDR3 is TGTGCCAGCAGGACCACGACTCCGACTAGCGCAGATACGCAGTATTTT.

The chain recombines TRBV28 with TRBJ1-2, with unresolved D. Germline assignment: CDR1 MDHEN and CDR2 SYDVKM. With 6 bases removed from V and 8 bases from J, the gap between germline ends came to 16 bases. The CDR3 loop spans 13 amino acids. The CDR3 DNA sequence: TGTGCCAGCAGGCCTCCGGCCTCAATAGGCTACACCTTC. Amino acid sequence: CASRPPASIGYTF.

V is TRBV18 and J is TRBJ1-1; D possibly corresponds to TRBD1 (5 bases). CDR1 and CDR2 from the germline V gene are KGHSH and LQKENI. The CDR3 sequence is 17 residues long. V was shortened by 0 bases and J by 2 bases, with 16 bases between the two germline ends. The CDR3 DNA reads TGTGCCAGCTCACCACCTAATTTTAGACAGACCAACACTGAAGCTTTCTTT. Translating gives CASSPPNFRQTNTEAFF.